The 32 T cell receptor beta chains presented below share a single source sample, sequenced in a study of monozygotic twins with inflammatory bowel disease. Reprocessing the 5' RACE reads, TCRdb reports a single entry for every CDR3 protein and omits DNA. The sample totals about 160,000 distinct CDR3 sequences; its top ten clones hold approximately 2.8%. Sequenced: blood. These receptors were collected from a human donor with ulcerative colitis or Crohn's disease, or a healthy co-twin of an affected twin (not recorded which).

The chain links TRBV7-8 to TRBJ2-5; the D call from TCRdb, TRBD2, cannot be confirmed without DNA. Per germline, CDR1 SGHVS and CDR2 FQNEAQ. The CDR3 extends over 15 amino acids. The CDR3 protein is CASSLRTRTQETQYF.

V usage is TRBV9 and J usage is TRBJ1-2; TCRdb's assignment of TRBD1 cannot be checked, as there is no DNA. CDR3 length: 14 residues. Germline V gene data show CDR1 as SGDLS and CDR2 as YYNGEE. CDR3 sequence reads: CASSVGGVNYGYTF.

The chain couples TRBV7-3 to TRBJ1-2. The CDR3 loop spans 13 amino acids. From germline, CDR1 is SGHTA and CDR2 FQGTGA. The CDR3 sequence: CASSLQQNYGYTF.

The rearrangement joins TRBV20-1 to TRBJ2-5; TCRdb's assignment of TRBD1 cannot be checked, as there is no DNA. The CDR3 has 16 amino acids. The germline CDR1 and CDR2 sequences are DFQATT and SNEGSKA (reference sequence). CDR3 amino acids: CSARSGGDWDQETQYF.

The chain couples TRBV4-1 to TRBJ2-7; with no DNA, the TCRdb D assignment of TRBD2 cannot be verified. The CDR3 has 15 amino acids. Germline CDR1 MGHRA, CDR2 YSYEKL. The CDR3 sequence is CASSHLAGGTYEQYF.

The gene calls are TRBV12-3 or TRBV12-4 and TRBJ2-1; the D call of TRBD2 rests on TCRdb alone, since no DNA is present to check it. This CDR3 has 16 residues. CDR3 protein: CASRRLAGVNYNEQFF.

The gene calls are TRBV28 and TRBJ2-6; TCRdb selects TRBD1, and the lack of DNA leaves this call unchecked. This CDR3 has 16 residues. The germline CDR1 and CDR2 sequences are MDHEN and SYDVKM. The CDR3 here is CASRGTDISGANVLTF.

The chain carries TRBV28 and TRBJ1-5; TCRdb calls TRBD1, which cannot be checked without DNA. The CDR3 covers 16 residues. Germline CDR1 is MDHEN and CDR2 is SYDVKM. CDR3 sequence: CASSKSGTDSNQPQHF. Full variable domain (outside the CDR3, taken from reference TRBV28 and TRBJ1-5): DVKVTQSSRYLVKRTGEKVFLECVQDMDHENMFWYRQDPGLGLRLIYFSYDVKMKEKGDIPEGYSVSREKKERFSLILESASTNQTSMYLCASSKSGTDSNQPQHFGDGTRLSIL.

V and J are TRBV7-2 and TRBJ1-4; TCRdb proposes TRBD1, but this gene call is untestable without DNA. CDR3 size: 14 residues. The germline V gene encodes CDR1 SGHTA and CDR2 FQGNSA. This chain's CDR3 is CASSPGRGVEKLFF.

The chain has TRBV28 and TRBJ2-1; checking the TCRdb D call of TRBD2 is not possible without DNA. There are 16 residues in the CDR3. Looked up from germline, CDR1 is MDHEN and CDR2 is SYDVKM. CDR3 sequence reads: CASGTPGRGLYNEQFF. The variable domain in full, completed from reference TRBV28 and TRBJ2-1, reads DVKVTQSSRYLVKRTGEKVFLECVQDMDHENMFWYRQDPGLGLRLIYFSYDVKMKEKGDIPEGYSVSREKKERFSLILESASTNQTSMYLCASGTPGRGLYNEQFFGPGTRLTVL.

The chain combines TRBV20-1 with TRBJ2-2; TCRdb proposes TRBD1, but this gene call is untestable without DNA. This CDR3 has 16 amino acids. Germline V lookup: CDR1 DFQATT, CDR2 SNEGSKA (reference sequence). CDR3 in amino acids: CSARAGQRAYTGELFF.

The CDR3 reads CASSLNPDSFQQYF. The chain combines TRBV6-6 with TRBJ2-7; TCRdb designates TRBD1, a call that cannot be tested without DNA. Germline V gene sequence: CDR1 MNHNY, CDR2 SVGAGI (reference sequence). The CDR3 consists of 14 residues.

The genes are TRBV5-5 and TRBJ2-2; TCRdb calls TRBD1, which cannot be checked without DNA. Germline CDR1 SGHKS, CDR2 YYEKEE (reference sequence). The CDR3 runs to 16 residues. CDR3 amino acids: CASSYKQGRDTGELFF.

The chain couples TRBV20-1 to TRBJ1-1; TCRdb's assignment of TRBD1 cannot be checked, as there is no DNA. Looked up from germline, CDR1 is DFQATT and CDR2 is SNEGSKA (reference sequence). There are 15 residues in the CDR3. CDR3 in amino acids: CSARSASGRNTEAFF.

This chain joins TRBV30 and TRBJ1-1; the TCRdb call, TRBD1, lacks DNA for checking. This CDR3 region has 15 residues. Germline V CDR1 and CDR2: GTSNPN, SVGIG (reference sequence). The CDR3 protein is CAWSPRTGSSTEAFF.

The chain couples TRBV28 to TRBJ2-3; TCRdb proposes TRBD2, but this gene call is untestable without DNA. CDR1 and CDR2 from the germline V gene are MDHEN and SYDVKM. The CDR3 extends over 14 amino acids. CDR3 protein: CASSLNLAGDTQYF.

The genes are TRBV30 and TRBJ1-1; TCRdb gives TRBD1 as the D gene, but with no DNA this cannot be confirmed. CDR1 is GTSNPN and CDR2 is SVGIG in the germline V gene (reference sequence). CDR3 length: 14 amino acids. The CDR3 reads CAWSEGGTATEAFF.

This chain joins TRBV20-1 and TRBJ2-5; absent DNA, TCRdb's TRBD1 call cannot be checked. There are 15 residues in the CDR3. The V gene's germline CDR1 is DFQATT and CDR2 SNEGSKA (reference sequence). The CDR3 spells CSAQPPGQLQETQYF.

J is TRBJ2-7 and V is TRBV10-3. There are 12 residues in the CDR3. CDR1 and CDR2 from the germline V gene are ENHRY and SYGVKD. CDR3 protein: CAGSSGSYEQYF.

The V call is TRBV7-2, the J call TRBJ2-3; absent DNA, TCRdb's TRBD2 call cannot be checked. Germline assignment: CDR1 SGHTA and CDR2 FQGNSA. This CDR3 contains 20 residues. The CDR3 protein is CASSLATGTSSWLGTDTQYF. The full variable domain, with the rest looked up from reference TRBV7-2 and TRBJ2-3, is GAGVSQSPSNKVTEKGKDVELRCDPISGHTALYWYRQSLGQGLEFLIYFQGNSAPDKSGLPSDRFSAERTGGSVSTLTIQRTQQEDSAVYLCASSLATGTSSWLGTDTQYFGPGTRLTVL.

The V gene is TRBV28, the J gene TRBJ2-7. The CDR3 runs 16 residues. CDR1 is MDHEN and CDR2 is SYDVKM in the germline V gene. CDR3 amino acids: CASSLNSNWGSYEQYF.

The chain has TRBV5-1 and TRBJ2-1; TCRdb proposes TRBD2, but this gene call is untestable without DNA. Germline CDR1 is SGHRS and CDR2 is YFSETQ. The CDR3 spans 15 residues. The chain's CDR3 is CASSLRQGRFNEQFF.

The chain is built from TRBV10-3 and TRBJ2-1. This CDR3 has 15 residues. Germline CDR1 reads ENHRY; CDR2 reads SYGVKD. CDR3: CAISEGGSPPQEQFF.

The chain is built from TRBV6-1 and TRBJ2-3; TCRdb's assignment of TRBD1 cannot be checked, as there is no DNA. Germline CDR1 and CDR2: MNHNS and SASEGT. This CDR3 contains 15 residues. The CDR3: CASSPNSRQIVTQYF.

The J gene is TRBJ1-6, the V gene TRBV12-3 or TRBV12-4; the D call of TRBD1 rests on TCRdb alone, since no DNA is present to check it. CDR3 length: 14 amino acids. The CDR3 region is CASSLFARDSPLHF.

J is TRBJ2-6 and V is TRBV10-3; TCRdb reports TRBD1, a call that lacks DNA to check it against. The germline V gene has CDR1 ENHRY and CDR2 SYGVKD. CDR3 length equals 20 residues. The CDR3 sequence is CAISGGTRGGPFSGANVLTF.

This rearrangement joins TRBV25-1 to TRBJ1-1; TCRdb designates TRBD1, a call that cannot be tested without DNA. This CDR3 contains 15 residues. CDR1 and CDR2 from the germline V gene are MGHDK and SYGVNS. CDR3 protein: CASSPATGAGTEAFF.

This rearrangement joins TRBV4-3 to TRBJ2-3; TCRdb's D call, TRBD1, is unchecked because there is no DNA. The CDR3 spans 15 residues. Germline CDR1 reads LGHNA; CDR2 reads YSLEER. CDR3: CASSRLGESTDTQYF.

This chain uses TRBV19 with TRBJ2-3; the D gene TCRdb calls, TRBD1, cannot be checked with no DNA. The CDR3 covers 15 residues. Germline V gene sequence: CDR1 LNHDA, CDR2 SQIVND (reference sequence). CDR3 in amino acids: CANSSGTARTDTQYF.

The chain couples TRBV28 to TRBJ2-3. Germline lookup yields CDR1 MDHEN and CDR2 SYDVKM. The length of the CDR3 is 16 residues. This CDR3 is CASSPSYLPDADTQYF.

The chain has TRBV7-9 and TRBJ2-7; there is no DNA to check the TCRdb D call of TRBD1. Germline V lookup: CDR1 SEHNR, CDR2 FQNEAQ (reference sequence). This CDR3 has 15 amino acids. The CDR3 sequence is CASSLGWGLSDEQYF.

This CDR3 is CASSSMTSNEQYF. The chain uses TRBV5-1 and TRBJ2-7; TCRdb returns TRBD2, unconfirmable since there is no DNA. Germline V CDR1 and CDR2: SGHRS, YFSETQ. This CDR3 region has 13 residues. Using reference TRBV5-1 and TRBJ2-7 for the parts outside the CDR3, the full variable domain is KAGVTQTPRYLIKTRGQQVTLSCSPISGHRSVSWYQQTPGQGLQFLFEYFSETQRNKGNFPGRFSGRQFSNSRSEMNVSTLELGDSALYLCASSSMTSNEQYFGPGTRLTVT.